The sequence of this T cell receptor beta chain was determined in a study of response to subunit inactivated influenza vaccine. Whole-study results and caveats: Seasonal influenza vaccination, on each occasion, was suggested by the authors to recruit few new T cells.

Between the trimmed V and J ends, which lost 3 bases and 4 bases, there was a span of 22 bases. The germline V gene encodes CDR1 SGHAT and CDR2 FQNNGV. The CDR3 totals 17 residues. TCRdb independently ran MiXCR on the RT-PCR reads; one entry per CDR3 protein. The sample has approximately 530,000 distinct CDR3 sequences; approximately 12% are singletons. This clonotype was seen a few times. Its antigen is still unknown. This clonotype was obtained from a man aged 50 to 60 who received an inactivated influenza vaccine. The chain uses TRBV11-2 and TRBJ2-7; possible D gene TRBD1, 5 bases. The sample here was PBMCs from blood, taken roughly 45 days after vaccination. CDR3 in amino acids: CASSFQAFQGLPYEQYF. CDR3 DNA sequence: TGTGCCAGCAGCTTCCAAGCCTTCCAGGGTCTTCCGTACGAGCAGTACTTC.